Only a few counts were recorded for the clone carrying this TCR beta chain. Its specificity is not known. Assay used: immunoSEQ multiplex PCR; TCRdb lists only in-frame clones, some missing. The table records tens of thousands of clones, 60% to 85% of them present only once. This sample was taken from a study of T cell responses to AZD1222 COVID-19 vaccine. Study-level points and caveats: Spike-wide coverage was observed for vaccine-associated CD4 TCRs, with dominant responses at 160-218 and 743-854.

V lost 9 bases to trimming and J lost 5 bases; unmatched junction nucleotides: 16. Germline-derived CDR1 and CDR2 are SGHAT and FQNNGV. This CDR3 has 19 amino acids. The chain couples TRBV11-2 to TRBJ2-2; 15 bases are a match to TRBD2. Sequenced here: peripheral blood, sampled 28 days after the second AZD1222 dose. This clonotype originated in an adult who received the AZD1222 COVID-19 vaccine. CDR3 loop: CASKPPLGLAGGRTGELFF. DNA of the CDR3: TGTGCCAGTAAGCCACCGCTCGGACTAGCGGGGGGGCGTACCGGGGAGCTGTTTTTT.